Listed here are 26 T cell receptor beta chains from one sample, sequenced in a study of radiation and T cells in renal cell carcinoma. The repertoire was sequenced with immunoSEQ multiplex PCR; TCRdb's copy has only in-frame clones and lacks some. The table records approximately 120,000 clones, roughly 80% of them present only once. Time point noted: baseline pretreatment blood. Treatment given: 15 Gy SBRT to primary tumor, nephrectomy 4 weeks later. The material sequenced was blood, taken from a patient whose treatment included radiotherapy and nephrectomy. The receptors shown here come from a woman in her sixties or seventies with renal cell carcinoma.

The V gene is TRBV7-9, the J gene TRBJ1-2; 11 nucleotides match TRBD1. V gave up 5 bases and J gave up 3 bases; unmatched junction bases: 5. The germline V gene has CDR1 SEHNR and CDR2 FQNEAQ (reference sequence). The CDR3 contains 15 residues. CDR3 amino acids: CASSTDRGLDYGYTF. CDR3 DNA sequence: TGTGCCAGCAGCACGGACAGGGGGCTGGACTATGGCTACACCTTC.

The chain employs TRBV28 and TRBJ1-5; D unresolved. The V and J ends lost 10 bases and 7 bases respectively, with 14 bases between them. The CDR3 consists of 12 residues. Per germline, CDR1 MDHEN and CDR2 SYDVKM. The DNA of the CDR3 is TGTGCCACCCACGACCCCAACCAGCCCCAGCATTTT. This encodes CATHDPNQPQHF.

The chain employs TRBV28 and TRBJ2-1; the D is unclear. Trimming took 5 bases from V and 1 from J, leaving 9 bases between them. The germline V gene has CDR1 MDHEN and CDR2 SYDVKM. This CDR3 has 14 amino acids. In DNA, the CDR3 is TGTGCCAGCAGTCGTCTGGCGTCCTACAATGAGCAGTTCTTC. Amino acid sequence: CASSRLASYNEQFF.

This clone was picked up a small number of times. As DNA, the CDR3 is TGTGCCAGCAGCCAAGATCTGACTAGCCTTGAGCAGTTCTTC. Translation: CASSQDLTSLEQFF. The rearrangement uses TRBV14 and TRBJ2-1, with 7 bases aligning to TRBD2. Trimming removed 0 bases from V and 9 bases from J; junction bases left unmatched: 5. CDR3 length equals 14 residues. Germline V gene lookup returns CDR1 SGHDN and CDR2 FVKESK.

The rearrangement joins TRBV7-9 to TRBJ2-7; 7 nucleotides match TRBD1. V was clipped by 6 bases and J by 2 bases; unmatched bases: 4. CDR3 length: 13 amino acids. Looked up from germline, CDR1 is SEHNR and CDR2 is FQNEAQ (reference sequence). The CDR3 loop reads CASRGQVAYEQYF. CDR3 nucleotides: TGTGCCAGCAGAGGACAGGTCGCCTACGAGCAGTACTTC.

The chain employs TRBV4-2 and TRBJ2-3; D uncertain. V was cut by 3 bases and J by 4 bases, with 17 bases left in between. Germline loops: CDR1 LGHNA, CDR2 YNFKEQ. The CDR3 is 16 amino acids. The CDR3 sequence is CASSQDPLTLPDTQYF. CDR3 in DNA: TGTGCCAGCAGCCAGGACCCCTTGACCCTACCAGATACGCAGTATTTT.

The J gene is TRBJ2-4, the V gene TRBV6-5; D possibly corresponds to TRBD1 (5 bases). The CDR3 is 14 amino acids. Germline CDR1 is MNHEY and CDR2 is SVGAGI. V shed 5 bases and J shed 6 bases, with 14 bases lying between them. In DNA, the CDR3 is TGTGCCAGCAGTGAGTCAGGGTTCAGAAACATTCAGTACTTC. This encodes CASSESGFRNIQYF.

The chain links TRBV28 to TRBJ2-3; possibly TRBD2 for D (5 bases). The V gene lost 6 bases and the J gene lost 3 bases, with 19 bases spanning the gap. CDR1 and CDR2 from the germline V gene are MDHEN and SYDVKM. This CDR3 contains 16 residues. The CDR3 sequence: CASRMRRARRTDTQYF. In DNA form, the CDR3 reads TGTGCCAGCAGAATGAGAAGGGCGCGGAGGACAGATACGCAGTATTTT.

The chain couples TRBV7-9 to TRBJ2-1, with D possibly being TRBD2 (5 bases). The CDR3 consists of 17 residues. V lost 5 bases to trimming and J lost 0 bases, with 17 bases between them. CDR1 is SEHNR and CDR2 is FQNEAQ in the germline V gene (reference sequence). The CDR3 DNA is TGTGCCAGCAGCCTAAGTTTTGGAGGAAGCTCCTACAATGAGCAGTTCTTC. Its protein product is CASSLSFGGSSYNEQFF. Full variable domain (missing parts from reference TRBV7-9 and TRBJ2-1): DTGVSQNPRHKITKRGQNVTFRCDPISEHNRLYWYRQTLGQGPEFLTYFQNEAQLEKSRLLSDRFSAERPKGSFSTLEIQRTEQGDSAMYLCASSLSFGGSSYNEQFFGPGTRLTVL.

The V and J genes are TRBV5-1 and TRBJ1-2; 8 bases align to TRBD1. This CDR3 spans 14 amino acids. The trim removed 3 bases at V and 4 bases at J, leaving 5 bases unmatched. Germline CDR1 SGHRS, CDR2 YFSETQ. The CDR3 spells CASSSPGQAYGYTF. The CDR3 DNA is TGCGCCAGCAGCTCCCCGGGACAGGCCTATGGCTACACCTTC.

As DNA, the CDR3 is TGTGCCAGCCTCGTCTGGGGGGTCGGCTACACCTTC. Residues: CASLVWGVGYTF. The chain recombines TRBV6-5 with TRBJ1-2; D may be TRBD1 (5 bases). Germline CDR1 MNHEY, CDR2 SVGAGI. The V end was cut by 8 bases, the J end by 8 bases, with 15 bases between. The CDR3 is made up of 12 amino acids.

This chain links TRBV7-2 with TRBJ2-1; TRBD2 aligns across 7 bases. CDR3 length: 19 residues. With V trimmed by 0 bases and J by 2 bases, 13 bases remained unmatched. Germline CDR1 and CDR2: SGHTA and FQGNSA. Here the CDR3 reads CASSLADSGSPRAYNEQFF. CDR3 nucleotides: TGTGCCAGCAGCTTAGCGGATAGCGGGTCCCCCAGGGCCTACAATGAGCAGTTCTTC.

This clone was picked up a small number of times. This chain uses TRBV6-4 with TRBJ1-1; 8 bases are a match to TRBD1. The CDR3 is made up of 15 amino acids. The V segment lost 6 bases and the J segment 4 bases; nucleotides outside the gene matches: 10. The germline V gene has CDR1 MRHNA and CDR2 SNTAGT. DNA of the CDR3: TGTGCCAGCAGCGAGACGACAGGGGCGGGCACTGAAGCTTTCTTT. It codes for CASSETTGAGTEAFF.

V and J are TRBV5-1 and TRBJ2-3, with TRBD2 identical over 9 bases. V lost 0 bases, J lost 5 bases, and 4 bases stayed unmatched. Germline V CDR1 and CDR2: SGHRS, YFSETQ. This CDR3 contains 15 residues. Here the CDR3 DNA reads TGCGCCAGCAGCTTGGGAGCGGGGGGAGGAGATACGCAGTATTTT. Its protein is CASSLGAGGGDTQYF.

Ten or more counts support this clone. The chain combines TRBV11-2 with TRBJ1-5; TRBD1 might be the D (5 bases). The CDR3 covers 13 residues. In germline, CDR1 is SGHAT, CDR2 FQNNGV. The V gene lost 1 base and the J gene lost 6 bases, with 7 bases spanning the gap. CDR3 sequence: CASSLGRGQPQHF. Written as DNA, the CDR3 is TGTGCCAGCAGCTTAGGGAGGGGTCAGCCCCAGCATTTT.

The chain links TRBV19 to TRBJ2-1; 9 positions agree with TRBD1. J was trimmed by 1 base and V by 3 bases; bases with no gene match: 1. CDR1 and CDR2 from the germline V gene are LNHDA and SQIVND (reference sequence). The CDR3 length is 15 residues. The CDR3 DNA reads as TGTGCCAGTAGTATTGACAGGGGGTCCTACAATGAGCAGTTCTTC. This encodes CASSIDRGSYNEQFF.

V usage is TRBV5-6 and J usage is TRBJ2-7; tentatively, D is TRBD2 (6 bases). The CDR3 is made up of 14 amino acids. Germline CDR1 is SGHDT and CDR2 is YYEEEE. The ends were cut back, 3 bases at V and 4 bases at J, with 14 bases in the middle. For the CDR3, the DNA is TGTGCCAGCAGCTCCGGGGGAGGCCGTTACGAGCAGTACTTC. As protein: CASSSGGGRYEQYF.

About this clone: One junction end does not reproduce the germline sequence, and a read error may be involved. CDR3: CAISGGRTGTYEQYF. Here the CDR3 DNA reads TGTGCCATCAGTGGGGGGAGGACAGGGACCTACGAGCAGTACTTC. The genes are TRBV6-1 and TRBJ2-7; 8 bases align to TRBD1. The CDR3 runs to 15 residues. Germline V gene sequence: CDR1 MNHNS, CDR2 SASEGT.

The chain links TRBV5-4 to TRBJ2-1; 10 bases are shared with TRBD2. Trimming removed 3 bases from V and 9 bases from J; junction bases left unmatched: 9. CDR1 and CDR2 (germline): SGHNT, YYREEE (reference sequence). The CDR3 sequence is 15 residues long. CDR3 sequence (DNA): TGTGCCAGCAGCTCCCCAGCGGGAGGGGACGGTGAGCAGTTCTTC. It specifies CASSSPAGGDGEQFF. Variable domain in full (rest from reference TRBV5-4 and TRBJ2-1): ETGVTQSPTHLIKTRGQQVTLRCSSQSGHNTVSWYQQALGQGPQFIFQYYREEENGRGNFPPRFSGLQFPNYSSELNVNALELDDSALYLCASSSPAGGDGEQFFGPGTRLTVL.

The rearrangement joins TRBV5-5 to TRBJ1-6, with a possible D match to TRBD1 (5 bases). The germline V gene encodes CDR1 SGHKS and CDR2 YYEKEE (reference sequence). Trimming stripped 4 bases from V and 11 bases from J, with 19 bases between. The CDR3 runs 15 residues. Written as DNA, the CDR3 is TGTGCCAGCAGCCAAACCGGGACGATTGGGACACCCCTCCACTTT. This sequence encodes CASSQTGTIGTPLHF.

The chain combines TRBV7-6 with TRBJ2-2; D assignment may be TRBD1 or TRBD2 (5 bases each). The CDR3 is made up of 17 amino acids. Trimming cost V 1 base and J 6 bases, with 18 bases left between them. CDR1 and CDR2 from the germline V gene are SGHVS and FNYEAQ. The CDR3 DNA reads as TGTGCCAGCAGCTTAGTTGGGGGAAGGGTTGTCGCCGGGGAGCTGTTTTTT. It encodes CASSLVGGRVVAGELFF.

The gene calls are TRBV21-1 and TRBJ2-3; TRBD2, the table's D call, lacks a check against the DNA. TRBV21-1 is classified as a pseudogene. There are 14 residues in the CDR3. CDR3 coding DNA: TGTGCCAGCAGCAAAGTTGGAGACTCAGATACGCAGTATTTT. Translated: CASSKVGDSDTQYF.

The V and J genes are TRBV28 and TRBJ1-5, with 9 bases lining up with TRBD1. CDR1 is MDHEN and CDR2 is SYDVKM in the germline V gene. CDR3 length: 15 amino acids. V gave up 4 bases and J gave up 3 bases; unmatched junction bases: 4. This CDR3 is CASSWDREDNQPQHF. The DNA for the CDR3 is TGTGCCAGCAGTTGGGACAGGGAGGACAATCAGCCCCAGCATTTT.

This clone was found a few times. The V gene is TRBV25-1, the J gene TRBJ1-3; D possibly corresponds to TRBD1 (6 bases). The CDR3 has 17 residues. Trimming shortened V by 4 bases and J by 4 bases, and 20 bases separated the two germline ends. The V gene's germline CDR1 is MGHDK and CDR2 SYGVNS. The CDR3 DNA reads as TGTGCCAGCAGTGGAGGGGGGAGTAGGATCACGGGAAACACCATATATTTT. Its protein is CASSGGGSRITGNTIYF. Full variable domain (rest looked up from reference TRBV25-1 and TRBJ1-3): EADIYQTPRYLVIGTGKKITLECSQTMGHDKMYWYQQDPGMELHLIHYSYGVNSTEKGDLSSESTVSRIRTEHFPLTLESARPSHTSQYLCASSGGGSRITGNTIYFGEGSWLTVV.

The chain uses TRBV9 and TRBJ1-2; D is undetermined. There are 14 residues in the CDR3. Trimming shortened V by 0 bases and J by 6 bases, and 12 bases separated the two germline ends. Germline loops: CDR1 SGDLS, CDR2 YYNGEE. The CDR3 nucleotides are TGTGCCAGCAGCGTAGCTGTCCTTGGGAATGGCTACACCTTC. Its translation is CASSVAVLGNGYTF.

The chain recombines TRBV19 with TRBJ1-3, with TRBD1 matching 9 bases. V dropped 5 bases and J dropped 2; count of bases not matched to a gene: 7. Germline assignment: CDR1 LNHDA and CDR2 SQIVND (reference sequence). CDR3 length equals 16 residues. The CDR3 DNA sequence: TGTGCCAGTAGTGTCGGACAGGGGAGGGCTGGAAACACCATATATTTT. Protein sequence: CASSVGQGRAGNTIYF.